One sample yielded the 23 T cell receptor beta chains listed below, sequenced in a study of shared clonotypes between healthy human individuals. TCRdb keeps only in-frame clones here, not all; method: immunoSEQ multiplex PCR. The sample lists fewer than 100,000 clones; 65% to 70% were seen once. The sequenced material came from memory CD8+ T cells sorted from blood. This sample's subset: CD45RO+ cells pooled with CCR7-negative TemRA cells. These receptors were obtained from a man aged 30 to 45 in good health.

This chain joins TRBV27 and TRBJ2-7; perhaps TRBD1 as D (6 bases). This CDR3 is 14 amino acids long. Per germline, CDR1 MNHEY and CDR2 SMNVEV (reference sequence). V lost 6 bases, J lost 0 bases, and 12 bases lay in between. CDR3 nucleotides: TGTGCCAGCAGGGGGCAGGACAGCTCCTACGAGCAGTACTTC. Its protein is CASRGQDSSYEQYF.

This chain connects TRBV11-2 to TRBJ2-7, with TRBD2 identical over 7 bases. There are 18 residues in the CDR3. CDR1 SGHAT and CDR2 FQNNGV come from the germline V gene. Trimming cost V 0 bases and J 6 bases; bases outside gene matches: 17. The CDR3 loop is CASSLEGSSGTFFVEQYF. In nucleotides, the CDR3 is TGTGCCAGCAGCTTAGAAGGTTCTAGCGGAACTTTTTTTGTCGAGCAGTACTTC.

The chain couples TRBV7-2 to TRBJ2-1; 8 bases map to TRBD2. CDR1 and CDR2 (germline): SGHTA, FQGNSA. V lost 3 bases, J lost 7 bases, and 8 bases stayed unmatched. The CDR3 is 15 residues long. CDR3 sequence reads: CASSFVSAGANEQFF. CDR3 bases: TGTGCCAGCAGCTTTGTATCAGCGGGAGCTAATGAGCAGTTCTTC.

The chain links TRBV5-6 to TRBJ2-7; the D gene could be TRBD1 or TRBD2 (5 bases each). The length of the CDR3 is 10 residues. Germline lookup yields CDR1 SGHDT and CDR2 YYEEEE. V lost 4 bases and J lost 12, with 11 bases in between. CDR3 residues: CASSRDDRYF. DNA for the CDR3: TGTGCCAGCAGCCGGGACGATCGGTACTTC. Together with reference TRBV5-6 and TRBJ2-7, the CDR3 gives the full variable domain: DAGVTQSPTHLIKTRGQQVTLRCSPKSGHDTVSWYQQALGQGPQFIFQYYEEEERQRGNFPDRFSGHQFPNYSSELNVNALLLGDSALYLCASSRDDRYFGPGTRLTVT.

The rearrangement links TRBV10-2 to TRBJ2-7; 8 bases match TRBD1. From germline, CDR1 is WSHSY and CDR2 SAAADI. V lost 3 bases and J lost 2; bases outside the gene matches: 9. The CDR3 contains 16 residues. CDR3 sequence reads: CASSDSTGDWPYEQYF. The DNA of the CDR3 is TGCGCCAGCAGTGATTCGACAGGGGATTGGCCCTACGAGCAGTACTTC.

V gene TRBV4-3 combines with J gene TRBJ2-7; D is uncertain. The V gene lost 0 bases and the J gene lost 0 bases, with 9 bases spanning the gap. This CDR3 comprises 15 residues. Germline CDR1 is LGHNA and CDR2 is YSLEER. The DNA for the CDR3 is TGCGCCAGCAGCCAAGACATGGCGCCCTCCTACGAGCAGTACTTC. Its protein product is CASSQDMAPSYEQYF.

The CDR3 nucleotides read TGCGCCAGCAGCTTGGGACTAGCGGGAGGGCCATTGGGCACAGATACGCAGTATTTT. The encoded protein is CASSLGLAGGPLGTDTQYF. This rearrangement joins TRBV5-1 to TRBJ2-3; 14 bases are a match to TRBD2. Unmatched junction bases numbered 7, after V lost 0 bases and J lost 1 base. The CDR3 runs to 19 residues. From germline, CDR1 is SGHRS and CDR2 YFSETQ.

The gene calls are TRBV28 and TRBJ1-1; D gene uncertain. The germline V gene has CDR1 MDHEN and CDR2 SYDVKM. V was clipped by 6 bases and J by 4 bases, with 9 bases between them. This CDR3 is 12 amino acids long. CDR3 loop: CASSQDVTEAFF. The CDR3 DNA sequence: TGTGCCAGCAGCCAGGACGTCACTGAAGCTTTCTTT.

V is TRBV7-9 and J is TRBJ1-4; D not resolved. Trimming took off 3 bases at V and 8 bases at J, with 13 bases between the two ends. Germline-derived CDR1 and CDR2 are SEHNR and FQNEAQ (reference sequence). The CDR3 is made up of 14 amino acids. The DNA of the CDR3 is TGTGCCAGCAGCTTCCTAACAGATGGGGAAAAACTGTTTTTT. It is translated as CASSFLTDGEKLFF. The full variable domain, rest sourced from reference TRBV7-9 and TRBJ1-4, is DTGVSQNPRHKITKRGQNVTFRCDPISEHNRLYWYRQTLGQGPEFLTYFQNEAQLEKSRLLSDRFSAERPKGSFSTLEIQRTEQGDSAMYLCASSFLTDGEKLFFGSGTQLSVL.

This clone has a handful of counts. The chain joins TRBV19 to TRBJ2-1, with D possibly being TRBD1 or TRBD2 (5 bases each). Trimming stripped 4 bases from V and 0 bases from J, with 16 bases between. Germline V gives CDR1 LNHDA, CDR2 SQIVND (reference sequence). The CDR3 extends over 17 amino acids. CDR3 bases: TGTGCCAGTAGTACGTCGAGGGGTGGAAGCTCCTACAATGAGCAGTTCTTC. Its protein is CASSTSRGGSSYNEQFF.

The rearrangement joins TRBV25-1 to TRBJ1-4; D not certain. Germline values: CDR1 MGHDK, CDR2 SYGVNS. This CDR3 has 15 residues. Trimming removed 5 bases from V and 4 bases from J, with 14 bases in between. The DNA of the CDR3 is TGTGCCAGCAGTCAGCCGGGCCCTAATAATGAAAAACTGTTTTTT. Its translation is CASSQPGPNNEKLFF.

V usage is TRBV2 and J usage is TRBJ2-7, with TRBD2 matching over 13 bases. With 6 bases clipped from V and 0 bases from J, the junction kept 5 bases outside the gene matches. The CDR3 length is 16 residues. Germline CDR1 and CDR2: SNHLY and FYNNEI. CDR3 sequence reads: CASSALAGGISYEQYF. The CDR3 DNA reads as TGTGCCAGCAGCGCACTAGCGGGAGGGATCTCCTACGAGCAGTACTTC. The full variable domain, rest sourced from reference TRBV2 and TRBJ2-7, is EPEVTQTPSHQVTQMGQEVILRCVPISNHLYFYWYRQILGQKVEFLVSFYNNEISEKSEIFDDQFSVERPDGSNFTLKIRSTKLEDSAMYFCASSALAGGISYEQYFGPGTRLTVT.

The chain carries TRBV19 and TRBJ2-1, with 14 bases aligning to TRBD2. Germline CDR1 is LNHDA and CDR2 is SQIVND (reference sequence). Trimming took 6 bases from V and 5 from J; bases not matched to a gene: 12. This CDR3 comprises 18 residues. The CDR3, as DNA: TGTGCCAGTAGCACTTTCCGGGGACTAGCGGGAGAGAACAATGAGCAGTTCTTC. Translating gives CASSTFRGLAGENNEQFF.

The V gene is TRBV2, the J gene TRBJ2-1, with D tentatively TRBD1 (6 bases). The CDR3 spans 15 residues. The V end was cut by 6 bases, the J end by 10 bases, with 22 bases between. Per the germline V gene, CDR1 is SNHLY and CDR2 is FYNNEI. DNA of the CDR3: TGTGCCAGCAGATATAGGGAAGGACAGCTAAAGGAGCAGTTCTTC. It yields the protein CASRYREGQLKEQFF.

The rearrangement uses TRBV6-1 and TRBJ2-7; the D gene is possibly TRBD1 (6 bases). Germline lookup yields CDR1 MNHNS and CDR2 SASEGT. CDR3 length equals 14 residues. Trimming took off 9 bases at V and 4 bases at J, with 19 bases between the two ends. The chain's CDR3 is CASSTGRGGYEQYF. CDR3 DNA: TGTGCCAGTTCTACGGGCCGAGGGGGATACGAGCAGTACTTC.

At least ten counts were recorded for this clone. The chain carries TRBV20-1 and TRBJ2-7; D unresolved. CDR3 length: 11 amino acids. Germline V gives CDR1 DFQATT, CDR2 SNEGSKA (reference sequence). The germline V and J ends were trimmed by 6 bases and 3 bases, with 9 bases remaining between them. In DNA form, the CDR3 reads TGCAGTGCCAACGCTAACTACGAGCAGTACTTC. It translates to CSANANYEQYF.

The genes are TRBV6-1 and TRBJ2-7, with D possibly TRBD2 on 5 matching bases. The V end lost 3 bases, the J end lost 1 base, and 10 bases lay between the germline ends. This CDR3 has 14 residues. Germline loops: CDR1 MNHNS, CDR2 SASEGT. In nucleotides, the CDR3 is TGTGCCAGCAGTGAGGCCCGGACTTCCTACGAGCAGTACTTC. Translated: CASSEARTSYEQYF.

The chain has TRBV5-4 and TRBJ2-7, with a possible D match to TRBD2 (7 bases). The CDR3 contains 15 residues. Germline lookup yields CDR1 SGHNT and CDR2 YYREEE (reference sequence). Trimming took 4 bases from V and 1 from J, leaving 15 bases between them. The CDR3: CASSPLGGPSYEQYF. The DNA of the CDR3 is TGTGCCAGCAGCCCCCTGGGGGGGCCGTCCTACGAGCAGTACTTC.

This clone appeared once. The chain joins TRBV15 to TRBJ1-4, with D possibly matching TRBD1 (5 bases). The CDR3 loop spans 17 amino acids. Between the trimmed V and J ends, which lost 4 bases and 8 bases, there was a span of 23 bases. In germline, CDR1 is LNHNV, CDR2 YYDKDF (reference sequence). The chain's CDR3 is CATSMGGGTPYGEKLFF. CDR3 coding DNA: TGTGCCACCAGCATGGGGGGGGGAACACCCTACGGCGAAAAACTGTTTTTT.

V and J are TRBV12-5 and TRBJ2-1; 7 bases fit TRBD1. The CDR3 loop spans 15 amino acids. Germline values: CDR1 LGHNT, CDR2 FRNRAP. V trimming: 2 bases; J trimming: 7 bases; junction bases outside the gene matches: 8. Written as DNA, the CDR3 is TGTGCTAGTGGTTTGCCGACAGGGCTCGGGAATGAGCAGTTCTTC. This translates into CASGLPTGLGNEQFF.

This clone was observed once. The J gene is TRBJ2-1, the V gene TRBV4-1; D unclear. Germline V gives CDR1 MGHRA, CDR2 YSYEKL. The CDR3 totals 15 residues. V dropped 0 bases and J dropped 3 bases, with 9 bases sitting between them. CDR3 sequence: CASSQDLNSYNEQFF. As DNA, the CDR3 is TGCGCCAGCAGCCAAGATTTGAACAGCTACAATGAGCAGTTCTTC.

The CDR3 spells CASSSGQGWYDTDTQYF. CDR3 nucleotides: TGTGCCAGCAGCTCGGGACAGGGATGGTACGACACAGATACGCAGTATTTT. The chain uses TRBV11-2 and TRBJ2-3, with 9 bases that match TRBD1. The length of the CDR3 is 17 residues. The V segment lost 4 bases and the J segment 2 bases; nucleotides outside the gene matches: 10. CDR1 and CDR2 (germline): SGHAT, FQNNGV.

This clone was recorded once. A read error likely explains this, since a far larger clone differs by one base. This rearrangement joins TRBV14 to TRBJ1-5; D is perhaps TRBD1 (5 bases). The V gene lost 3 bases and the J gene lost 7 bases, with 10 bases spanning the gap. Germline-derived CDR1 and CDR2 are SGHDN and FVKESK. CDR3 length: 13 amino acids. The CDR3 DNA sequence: TGTGCCAGCAGCCATGCAGGGTTGCAGCCCCAGCATTTT. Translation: CASSHAGLQPQHF.